This T cell receptor beta chain originates from a study of chemoradiotherapy in HPV16-positive cancers. Study in general: A couple of HPV16-positive patients' cells yielded candidate HPV-specific clones and common motifs.

In the case of this clone: Antigen unknown.

Germline trimming cut 5 bases from V and 0 bases from J; bases unmatched to any gene: 9. Germline V gene lookup returns CDR1 SQVTM and CDR2 ANQGSEA. The CDR3 extends over 15 amino acids. TCRdb keeps only in-frame clones here, not all; method: immunoSEQ multiplex PCR. The table records about 14,000 clones, about nine tenths of them present only once. Notes on the study in general: Non-HPV-specific T cells did not expand in tumors during treatment, whereas candidate HPV-specific clones and E7-related motifs did.

This sequence originates from a human donor with HPV-associated anogenital cancer. The J gene is TRBJ1-1, the V gene TRBV29-1; 7 bases align to TRBD1. The sample in question was tumor tissue, obtained from a patient who underwent chemoradiotherapy. The CDR3 is CSVQGGPQMNTEAFF. CDR3 DNA: TGCAGCGTTCAAGGGGGCCCCCAAATGAACACTGAAGCTTTCTTT. The full variable domain, its missing parts supplied by reference TRBV29-1 and TRBJ1-1, is SAVISQKPSRDICQRGTSLTIQCQVDSQVTMMFWYRQQPGQSLTLIATANQGSEATYESGFVIDKFPISRPNLTFSTLTVSNMSPEDSSIYLCSVQGGPQMNTEAFFGQGTRLTVV.